The 7 T cell receptor beta chains presented below share a single source sample, sequenced in a study of blood T cells in healthy people across ages. A J-beta primer mix and a sample-barcoded 5' primer were used in a second PCR of about 6 to 12 cycles. MiXCR, run by TCRdb on the 5' RACE reads, gives a single entry per CDR3 protein. The sample has around 940,000 distinct CDR3 sequences, roughly half seen once. The specimen was blood. The receptors stem from a woman aged 60 to 75 in good health.

The chain employs TRBV20-1 and TRBJ1-4; tentatively, D is TRBD1 (6 bases). Germline CDR1 reads DFQATT; CDR2 reads SNEGSKA (reference sequence). V gave up 7 bases and J gave up 8 bases, with 23 bases separating them. The CDR3 loop spans 15 amino acids. The CDR3 reads CSGLGPSLGGEKLFF. The CDR3, as DNA: TGCAGTGGTCTGGGGCCTTCACTCGGGGGCGAAAAACTGTTTTTT.

This clonotype has ten or more counts. The genes are TRBV7-3 and TRBJ2-1; TRBD2 might be the D (6 bases). CDR3 length: 13 amino acids. Germline V gene lookup returns CDR1 SGHTA and CDR2 FQGTGA. V was trimmed by 3 bases and J by 4 bases, leaving 7 bases between them. The CDR3 DNA follows: TGTGCCAGCAGCTTCGGAGGGTACAATGAGCAGTTCTTC. Its translation: CASSFGGYNEQFF.

In this sample, this clonotype turned up a few times. V usage is TRBV11-2 and J usage is TRBJ1-2; D uncertain. Germline V gene sequence: CDR1 SGHAT, CDR2 FQNNGV. CDR3 length: 15 amino acids. V lost 1 base and J 4 bases, leaving 13 bases between the germline ends. As DNA, the CDR3 is TGTGCCAGCAGCTTAGGTCCCTTCGGAGGCTATGGCTACACCTTC. This translates into CASSLGPFGGYGYTF.

In this sample, this clonotype turned up many times. The rearrangement joins TRBV2 to TRBJ2-7; D remains unclear. The CDR3 is 11 residues long. Trimming pared 7 bases from V and 7 bases from J, leaving 11 bases between. Per the germline V gene, CDR1 is SNHLY and CDR2 is FYNNEI. The CDR3 here is CASTAGAEQYF. The CDR3 coding sequence is TGTGCCAGCACGGCTGGAGCAGAGCAGTACTTC.

V usage is TRBV10-3 and J usage is TRBJ2-3, with 11 bases fitting TRBD2. The length of the CDR3 is 15 residues. Trimming cost V 5 bases and J 2 bases; bases outside gene matches: 3. Germline V gene lookup returns CDR1 ENHRY and CDR2 SYGVKD. CDR3 coding DNA: TGTGCCATCAGTACTAGCGGGGGACCCACAGATACGCAGTATTTT. Protein sequence: CAISTSGGPTDTQYF.

In regard to this clonotype: An end of the junction differs from the germline gene, which may be a read error. The chain recombines TRBV4-1 with TRBJ2-7, with 10 bases that match TRBD2. Germline loops: CDR1 MGHRA, CDR2 YSYEKL. This CDR3 is built from 16 residues. CDR3 protein: CASSLNPGTSAYEQYF. The CDR3, as DNA: TGCGCTAGCAGCCTCAATCCCGGGACTAGCGCCTACGAGCAGTACTTC.

The chain recombines TRBV28 with TRBJ2-1; 7 bases match TRBD2. The CDR3 sequence is 18 residues long. CDR1 and CDR2 from the germline V gene are MDHEN and SYDVKM. V lost 4 bases, J lost 4 bases, and 16 bases stayed unmatched. In DNA, the CDR3 is TGTGCCAGCAGTTCCCCTAGTGCGGGGGACTCAAAGTACAATGAGCAGTTCTTC. Its protein is CASSSPSAGDSKYNEQFF. Looking up the rest from reference TRBV28 and TRBJ2-1 gives the full variable domain: DVKVTQSSRYLVKRTGEKVFLECVQDMDHENMFWYRQDPGLGLRLIYFSYDVKMKEKGDIPEGYSVSREKKERFSLILESASTNQTSMYLCASSSPSAGDSKYNEQFFGPGTRLTVL.